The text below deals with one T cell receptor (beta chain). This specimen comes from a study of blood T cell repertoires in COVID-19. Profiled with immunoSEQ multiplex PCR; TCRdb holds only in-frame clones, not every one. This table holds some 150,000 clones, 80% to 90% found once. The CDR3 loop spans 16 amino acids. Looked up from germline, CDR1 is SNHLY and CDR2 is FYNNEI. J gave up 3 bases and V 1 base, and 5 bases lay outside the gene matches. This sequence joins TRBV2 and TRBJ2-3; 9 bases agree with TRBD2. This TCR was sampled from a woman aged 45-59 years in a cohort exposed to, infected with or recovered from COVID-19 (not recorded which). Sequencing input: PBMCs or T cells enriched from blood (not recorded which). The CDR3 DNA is TGTGCCAGCAGTGAAGAGGGCGGGAGGGTGACAGATACGCAGTATTTT. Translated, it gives CASSEEGGRVTDTQYF.